The 25 T cell receptor beta chains below all came from one sample that was sequenced in a study of blood T cell repertoires in COVID-19. This table comes from immunoSEQ multiplex PCR, and its TCRdb copy is limited to in-frame clones, with some not included. The table lists approximately 59,000 clones, about 90% of them singletons, with 20% to 25% in the top ten. Material: peripheral blood. These receptors all stem from a human donor in a cohort sampled during active COVID-19.

The chain combines TRBV7-8 with TRBJ1-2, with TRBD1 as a possible D gene (5 bases). The CDR3 spans 14 residues. The germline gives CDR1 SGHVS, CDR2 FQNEAQ. The V end was cut by 1 base, the J end by 4 bases, with 10 bases between. CDR3 protein: CASSLGRGIYGYTF. The DNA for the CDR3 is TGTGCCAGCAGCTTAGGGCGGGGGATCTATGGCTACACCTTC.

This chain uses TRBV3-1 (or the pseudogene TRBV3-2) with TRBJ2-7; 11 bases fit TRBD1. The CDR3 is 22 amino acids. Germline loops: CDR1 LGHDT, CDR2 YNNKEL (reference sequence). The junction had 19 bases not matched to a gene; V was cut back by 0 bases and J by 0 bases. The CDR3 DNA reads TGTGCCAGCAGCCAAGAAGCGGGACAGGGGGACCCTATAGCTGGGATCTCCTACGAGCAGTACTTC. This sequence encodes CASSQEAGQGDPIAGISYEQYF.

The J gene is TRBJ2-7, the V gene TRBV2; 8 positions agree with TRBD2. Germline CDR1 is SNHLY and CDR2 is FYNNEI. Trimming took 5 bases from V and 2 from J; bases not matched to a gene: 8. The CDR3 runs 15 residues. Here the CDR3 DNA reads TGTGCCAGCAGTCGACTCCGGGAGGGACCCTACGAGCAGTACTTC. It translates to CASSRLREGPYEQYF.

The chain has TRBV7-2 and TRBJ2-5, with 8 bases aligning to TRBD1. Germline CDR1 reads SGHTA; CDR2 reads FQGNSA. The CDR3 is made up of 13 amino acids. V gave up 4 bases and J gave up 5 bases; unmatched junction bases: 3. CDR3 sequence (DNA): TGTGCCAGCAGCTCGGACAGGGCCGAGACCCAGTACTTC. As protein: CASSSDRAETQYF.

The chain recombines TRBV7-9 with TRBJ1-2; D perhaps matches TRBD1 (6 bases). This CDR3 has 14 residues. Germline-derived CDR1 and CDR2 are SEHNR and FQNEAQ (reference sequence). With 5 bases removed from V and 2 bases from J, the gap between germline ends came to 12 bases. The CDR3 region has the DNA TGTGCCAGCAGCCCCACAGGGTCGAACTATGGCTACACCTTC. It encodes CASSPTGSNYGYTF.

J is TRBJ1-6 and V is TRBV2, with D possibly matching TRBD1 (5 bases). The V gene's germline CDR1 is SNHLY and CDR2 FYNNEI. Trimming pared 8 bases from V and 10 bases from J, leaving 18 bases between. The CDR3 totals 14 residues. CDR3 protein: CASHRERGGSPLHF. The CDR3 DNA reads as TGTGCCAGCCATAGAGAAAGGGGTGGATCACCCCTCCACTTT. The variable domain in full, with the rest retrieved from reference TRBV2 and TRBJ1-6, is EPEVTQTPSHQVTQMGQEVILRCVPISNHLYFYWYRQILGQKVEFLVSFYNNEISEKSEIFDDQFSVERPDGSNFTLKIRSTKLEDSAMYFCASHRERGGSPLHFGNGTRLTVT.

V gene TRBV4-3 combines with J gene TRBJ1-2; tentatively, D is TRBD1 (5 bases). Per germline, CDR1 LGHNA and CDR2 YSLEER. This CDR3 region has 15 residues. The ends were cut back, 0 bases at V and 3 bases at J, with 11 bases in the middle. The CDR3 loop is CASSQDRDQYYGYTF. CDR3 DNA sequence: TGCGCCAGCAGCCAAGACAGGGATCAATACTATGGCTACACCTTC.

The chain couples TRBV7-9 to TRBJ2-7; no clear D. Germline loops: CDR1 SEHNR, CDR2 FQNEAQ (reference sequence). The CDR3 runs to 12 residues. V gave up 1 base and J gave up 1 base, with 2 bases separating them. CDR3 protein: CASSLVSYEQYF. As DNA, the CDR3 is TGTGCCAGCAGCTTAGTATCCTACGAGCAGTACTTC.

This chain uses TRBV7-9 with TRBJ2-7, with TRBD1 identical over 7 bases. There are 14 residues in the CDR3. The J segment lost 5 bases and the V segment lost 4 bases, leaving 8 bases of the junction unmatched. Germline CDR1 reads SEHNR; CDR2 reads FQNEAQ (reference sequence). The CDR3 DNA reads TGTGCCAGCAGCTCGGTACAGGGGAAAAACGAGCAGTACTTC. Amino acid sequence: CASSSVQGKNEQYF.

V and J are TRBV5-1 and TRBJ1-2; 8 positions agree with TRBD1. The CDR3 extends over 14 amino acids. V trimming: 0 bases; J trimming: 6 bases; junction bases outside the gene matches: 4. Germline V CDR1 and CDR2: SGHRS, YFSETQ. The chain's CDR3 is CASSLDRGLHGYTF. The CDR3, as DNA: TGCGCCAGCAGCTTGGACAGGGGGTTACATGGCTACACCTTC. Filled out from reference TRBV5-1 and TRBJ1-2, the complete variable domain reads KAGVTQTPRYLIKTRGQQVTLSCSPISGHRSVSWYQQTPGQGLQFLFEYFSETQRNKGNFPGRFSGRQFSNSRSEMNVSTLELGDSALYLCASSLDRGLHGYTFGSGTRLTVV.

This rearrangement joins TRBV5-6 to TRBJ2-5, with 8 bases identical to TRBD1. Trimming took 2 bases from V and 5 from J; bases not matched to a gene: 5. The CDR3 loop spans 14 amino acids. Germline V gives CDR1 SGHDT, CDR2 YYEEEE. In DNA form, the CDR3 reads TGTGCCAGCAGCTTCGGACAGGGCACTGAGACCCAGTACTTC. Residues: CASSFGQGTETQYF.

The chain combines TRBV2 with TRBJ2-1; TRBD1 aligns across 9 bases. V was clipped by 7 bases and J by 5 bases; unmatched bases: 12. Germline assignment: CDR1 SNHLY and CDR2 FYNNEI. The CDR3 runs to 16 residues. CDR3 amino acids: CASTLPPGQGNNEQFF. CDR3 nucleotide sequence: TGTGCCAGCACCTTGCCCCCGGGACAGGGTAACAATGAGCAGTTCTTC.

This clone has just a few counts. The chain links TRBV6-2 or TRBV6-3 to TRBJ1-1; D is undetermined. This CDR3 region has 11 residues. From germline, CDR1 is MNHEY and CDR2 SVGEGT. The germline V and J ends were trimmed by 4 bases and 11 bases, with 11 bases remaining between them. The CDR3 DNA reads TGTGCCAGCAGTTTGTACTCGGAGGCTTTCTTT. This codes for CASSLYSEAFF.

The V call is TRBV30, the J call TRBJ2-2; D unclear. The CDR3 has 11 residues. V lost 2 bases and J 7 bases, leaving 5 bases between the germline ends. Germline lookup yields CDR1 GTSNPN and CDR2 SVGIG (reference sequence). The CDR3 DNA follows: TGTGCCTGGAGTAATATCGGGGAGCTGTTTTTT. Protein sequence: CAWSNIGELFF.

The chain carries TRBV5-1 and TRBJ2-3; TRBD2 agrees at 9 bases. The CDR3 length is 16 residues. The V segment lost 0 bases and the J segment 4 bases; nucleotides outside the gene matches: 6. CDR1 is SGHRS and CDR2 is YFSETQ in the germline V gene. The CDR3 sequence is CASSLVAGGRADTQYF. The CDR3 nucleotides are TGCGCCAGCAGCTTGGTTGCGGGGGGGAGGGCAGATACGCAGTATTTT.

This clone was seen more than once but under ten times. The chain couples TRBV3-1 (or the pseudogene TRBV3-2) to TRBJ1-2; D is uncertain. Germline V gene data show CDR1 as LGHDT and CDR2 as YNNKEL (reference sequence). The CDR3 extends over 13 amino acids. V lost 3 bases and J lost 7, with 12 bases in between. In nucleotides, the CDR3 is TGTGCCAGCAGCCATGGGCAGGCGGGTGGCTACACCTTC. Encoded protein: CASSHGQAGGYTF.

J is TRBJ1-2 and V is TRBV4-3; D remains unclear. The V and J ends lost 1 base and 4 bases respectively, with 16 bases between them. This CDR3 is 16 amino acids long. Germline values: CDR1 LGHNA, CDR2 YSLEER. The CDR3 here is CASSQGLIRRVYGYTF. Here the CDR3 DNA reads TGCGCCAGCAGCCAAGGACTAATTCGACGTGTCTATGGCTACACCTTC.

The chain joins TRBV6-2 or TRBV6-3 to TRBJ1-2, with D possibly TRBD1 on 5 matching bases. Germline CDR1 MNHEY, CDR2 SVGEGT. The CDR3 is 13 amino acids. Between the trimmed V and J ends, which lost 5 bases and 2 bases, there was a span of 9 bases. CDR3 in DNA: TGTGCCAGCAGTCTACAGGAGAACTATGGCTACACCTTC. Its translation is CASSLQENYGYTF.

This rearrangement joins TRBV10-3 to TRBJ2-7; D is perhaps TRBD1 (7 bases). Germline V lookup: CDR1 ENHRY, CDR2 SYGVKD. The CDR3 totals 12 residues. V was pared by 8 bases and J by 7 bases, with 15 bases between. The DNA of the CDR3 is TGTGCCATCCCGGAGGGGGCGGGGGAGCAGTACTTC. Its protein is CAIPEGAGEQYF.

CDR3 nucleotides: TGTGCCAGCAGTTTTAGCGGGGGGAGCACAGATACGCAGTATTTT. Translating it yields CASSFSGGSTDTQYF. V and J are TRBV7-7 and TRBJ2-3; 10 positions agree with TRBD2. Germline CDR1 reads SSHAT; CDR2 reads FNYEAQ (reference sequence). There are 15 residues in the CDR3. J was trimmed by 0 bases and V by 6 bases; bases with no gene match: 3.

The V gene is TRBV5-1, the J gene TRBJ2-7; 8 positions match TRBD2. This CDR3 contains 15 residues. V was clipped by 5 bases and J by 6 bases; unmatched bases: 13. CDR1 is SGHRS and CDR2 is YFSETQ in the germline V gene. The CDR3, as DNA: TGCGCCAGCAGGTCTCTAGCGGGCCACCCCGGCGAGCAGTACTTC. Its translation: CASRSLAGHPGEQYF. The full variable domain, rest sourced from reference TRBV5-1 and TRBJ2-7, is KAGVTQTPRYLIKTRGQQVTLSCSPISGHRSVSWYQQTPGQGLQFLFEYFSETQRNKGNFPGRFSGRQFSNSRSEMNVSTLELGDSALYLCASRSLAGHPGEQYFGPGTRLTVT.

The chain couples TRBV7-2 to TRBJ1-3; TRBD1 might be the D (5 bases). The CDR3 length is 14 residues. V gave up 5 bases and J gave up 0 bases, with 8 bases separating them. Germline V lookup: CDR1 SGHTA, CDR2 FQGNSA. The CDR3 DNA reads as TGTGCCAGCAGCCCCCAGGGCTCTGGAAACACCATATATTTT. It translates to CASSPQGSGNTIYF.

V usage is TRBV16 and J usage is TRBJ2-7; D is possibly TRBD1 (6 bases). V was shortened by 2 bases and J by 1 base, with 15 bases between the two germline ends. The CDR3 has 16 amino acids. Per the germline V gene, CDR1 is KGHSY and CDR2 is FQNENV. The CDR3 reads CASSQTPGDPSYEQYF. The CDR3 coding sequence is TGTGCCAGCAGCCAAACGCCAGGGGACCCTTCCTACGAGCAGTACTTC.

V is TRBV6-5 and J is TRBJ2-5, with 9 positions matching TRBD1. The CDR3 covers 14 residues. The V gene end was trimmed by 6 bases and the J gene end by 5 bases; junction bases not matched to a gene: 7. Germline CDR1 reads MNHEY; CDR2 reads SVGAGI. The CDR3 DNA reads TGTGCCAGCAGATCCGGGACAGGGAGGGAGACCCAGTACTTC. It is translated as CASRSGTGRETQYF.

The rearrangement joins TRBV3-1 (or the pseudogene TRBV3-2) to TRBJ2-3; D may be TRBD2 (5 bases). Trimming pared 0 bases from V and 5 bases from J, leaving 21 bases between. Germline assignment: CDR1 LGHDT and CDR2 YNNKEL (reference sequence). This CDR3 has 18 residues. In nucleotides, the CDR3 is TGTGCCAGCAGCCAAGATGCCAGTAGCGCAACCCGGGGAGATACGCAGTATTTT. Translation gives CASSQDASSATRGDTQYF.